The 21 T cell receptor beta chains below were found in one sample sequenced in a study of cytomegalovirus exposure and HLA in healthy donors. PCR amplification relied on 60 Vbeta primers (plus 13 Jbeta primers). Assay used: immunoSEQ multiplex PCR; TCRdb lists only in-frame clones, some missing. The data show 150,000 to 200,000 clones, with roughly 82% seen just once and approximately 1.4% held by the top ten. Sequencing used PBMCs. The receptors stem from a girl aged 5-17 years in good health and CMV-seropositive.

This CDR3 is CASSSGSNQPQHF. The CDR3 DNA follows: TGTGCCAGCAGTTCGGGGTCGAATCAGCCCCAGCATTTT. The chain is built from TRBV28 and TRBJ1-5; the D is unclear. V gave up 4 bases and J gave up 4 bases, with 8 bases separating them. CDR1 is MDHEN and CDR2 is SYDVKM in the germline V gene. The CDR3 is 13 residues long.

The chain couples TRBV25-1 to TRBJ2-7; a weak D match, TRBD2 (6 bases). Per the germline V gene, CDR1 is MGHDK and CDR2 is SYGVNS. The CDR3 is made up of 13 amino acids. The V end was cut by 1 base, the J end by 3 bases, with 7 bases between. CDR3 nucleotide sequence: TGTGCCAGCAGTGAATTGGGACTCTACGAGCAGTACTTC. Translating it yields CASSELGLYEQYF.

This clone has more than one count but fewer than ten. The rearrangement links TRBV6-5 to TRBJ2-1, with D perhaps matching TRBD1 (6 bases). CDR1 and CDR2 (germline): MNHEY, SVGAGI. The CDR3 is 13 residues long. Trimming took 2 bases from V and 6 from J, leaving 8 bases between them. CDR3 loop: CASSYLGGNEQFF. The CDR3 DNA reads TGTGCCAGCAGTTACCTAGGGGGCAATGAGCAGTTCTTC.

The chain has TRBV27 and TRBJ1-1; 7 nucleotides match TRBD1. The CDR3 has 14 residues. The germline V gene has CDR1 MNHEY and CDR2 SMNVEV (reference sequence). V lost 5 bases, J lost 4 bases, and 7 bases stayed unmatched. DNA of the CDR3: TGTGCCAGCAGTCCCGGAGGGGGCCTCACTGAAGCTTTCTTT. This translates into CASSPGGGLTEAFF.

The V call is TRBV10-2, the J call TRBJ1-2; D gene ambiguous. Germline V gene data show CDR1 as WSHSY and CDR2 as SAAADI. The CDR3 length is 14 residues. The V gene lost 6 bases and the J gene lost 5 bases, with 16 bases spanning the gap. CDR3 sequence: CASSADGNLYGYTF. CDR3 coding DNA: TGCGCCAGCAGCGCGGACGGGAATTTATATGGCTACACCTTC.

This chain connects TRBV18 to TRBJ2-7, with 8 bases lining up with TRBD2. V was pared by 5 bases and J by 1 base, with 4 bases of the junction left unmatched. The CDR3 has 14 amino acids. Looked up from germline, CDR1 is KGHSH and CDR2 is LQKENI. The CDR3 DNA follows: TGTGCCAGCTCAACAAGCGGGGGTTCCTACGAGCAGTACTTC. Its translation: CASSTSGGSYEQYF.

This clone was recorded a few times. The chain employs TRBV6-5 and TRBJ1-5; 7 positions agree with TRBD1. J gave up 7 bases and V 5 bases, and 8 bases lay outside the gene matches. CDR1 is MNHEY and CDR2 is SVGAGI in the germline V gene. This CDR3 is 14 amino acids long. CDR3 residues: CASSPTGLGQPQHF. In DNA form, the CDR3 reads TGTGCCAGCAGTCCGACAGGGCTGGGCCAGCCCCAGCATTTT.

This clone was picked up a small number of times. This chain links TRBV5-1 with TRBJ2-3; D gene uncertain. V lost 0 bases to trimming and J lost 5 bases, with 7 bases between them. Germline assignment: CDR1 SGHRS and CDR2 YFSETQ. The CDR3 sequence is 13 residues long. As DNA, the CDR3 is TGCGCCAGCAGCTTGGGTAGTGGAGATACGCAGTATTTT. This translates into CASSLGSGDTQYF.

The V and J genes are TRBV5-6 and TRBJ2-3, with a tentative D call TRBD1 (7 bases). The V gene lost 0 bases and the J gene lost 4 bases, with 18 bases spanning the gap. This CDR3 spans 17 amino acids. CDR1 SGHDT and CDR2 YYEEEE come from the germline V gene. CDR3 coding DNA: TGTGCCAGCAGCTTGGCCTTCAGGGGGGTTAGGGCAGATACGCAGTATTTT. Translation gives CASSLAFRGVRADTQYF.

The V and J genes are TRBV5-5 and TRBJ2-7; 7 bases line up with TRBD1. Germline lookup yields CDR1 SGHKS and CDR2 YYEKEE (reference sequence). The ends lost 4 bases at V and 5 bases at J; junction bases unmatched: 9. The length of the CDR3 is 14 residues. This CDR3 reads CASSLTGTVNEQYF. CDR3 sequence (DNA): TGTGCCAGCAGCCTGACCGGGACAGTTAACGAGCAGTACTTC.

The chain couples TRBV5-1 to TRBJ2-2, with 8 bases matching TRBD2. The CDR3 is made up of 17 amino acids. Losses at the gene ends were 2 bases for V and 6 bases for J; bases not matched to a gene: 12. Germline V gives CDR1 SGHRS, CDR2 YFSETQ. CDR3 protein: CASSFGAGGHSPGELFF. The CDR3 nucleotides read TGCGCCAGCAGCTTTGGGGCGGGGGGCCATTCTCCCGGGGAGCTGTTTTTT.

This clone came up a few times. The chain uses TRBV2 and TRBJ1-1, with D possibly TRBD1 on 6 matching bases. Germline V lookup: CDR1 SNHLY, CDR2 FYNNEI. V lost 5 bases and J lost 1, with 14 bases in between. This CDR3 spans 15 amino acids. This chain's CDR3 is CASSFGQRKNTEAFF. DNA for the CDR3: TGTGCCAGCAGTTTCGGACAGCGGAAGAACACTGAAGCTTTCTTT.

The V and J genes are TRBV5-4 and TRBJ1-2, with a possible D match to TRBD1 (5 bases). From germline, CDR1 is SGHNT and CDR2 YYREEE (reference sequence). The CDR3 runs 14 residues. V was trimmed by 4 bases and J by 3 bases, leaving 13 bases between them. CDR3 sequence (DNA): TGTGCCAGCAGCGCCGGATGGGGGGACTATGGCTACACCTTC. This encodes CASSAGWGDYGYTF.

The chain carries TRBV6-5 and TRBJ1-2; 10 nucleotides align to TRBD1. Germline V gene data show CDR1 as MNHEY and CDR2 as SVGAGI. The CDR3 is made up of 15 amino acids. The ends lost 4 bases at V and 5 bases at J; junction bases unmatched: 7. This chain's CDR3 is CASSSDRGRGYGYTF. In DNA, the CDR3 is TGTGCCAGCAGTTCCGACAGGGGGCGCGGATATGGCTACACCTTC.

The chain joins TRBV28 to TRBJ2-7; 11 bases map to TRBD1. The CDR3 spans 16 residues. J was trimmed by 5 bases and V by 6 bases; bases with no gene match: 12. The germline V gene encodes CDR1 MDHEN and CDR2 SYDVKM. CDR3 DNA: TGTGCCAGCAGATTACCGAGGACAGGGGGCAAGGACGAGCAGTACTTC. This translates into CASRLPRTGGKDEQYF.

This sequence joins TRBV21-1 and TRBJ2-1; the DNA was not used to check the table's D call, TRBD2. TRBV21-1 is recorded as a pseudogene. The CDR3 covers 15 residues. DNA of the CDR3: TGTGCCAGCAGCAGACCGGGACTAGCACGCAATGAGCAGTTCTTC. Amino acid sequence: CASSRPGLARNEQFF.

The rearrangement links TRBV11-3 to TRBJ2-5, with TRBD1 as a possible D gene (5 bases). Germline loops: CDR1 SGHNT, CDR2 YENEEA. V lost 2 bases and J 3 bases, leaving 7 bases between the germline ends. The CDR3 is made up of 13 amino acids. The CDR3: CASSLRREETQYF. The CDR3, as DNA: TGTGCCAGCAGCTTACGCAGGGAAGAGACCCAGTACTTC.

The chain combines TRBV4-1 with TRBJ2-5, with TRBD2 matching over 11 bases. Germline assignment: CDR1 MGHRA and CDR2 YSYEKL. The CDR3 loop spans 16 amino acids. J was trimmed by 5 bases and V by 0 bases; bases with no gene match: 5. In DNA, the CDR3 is TGCGCCAGCAGCCAAGATGGACTAGCGGGCGGCGAGACCCAGTACTTC. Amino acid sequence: CASSQDGLAGGETQYF.

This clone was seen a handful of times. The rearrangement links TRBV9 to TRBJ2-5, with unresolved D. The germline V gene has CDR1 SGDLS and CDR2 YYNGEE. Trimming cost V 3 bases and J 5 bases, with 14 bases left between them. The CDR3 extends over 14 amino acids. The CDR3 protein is CASSASARDETQYF. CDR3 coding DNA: TGTGCCAGCAGCGCTAGTGCGCGAGACGAGACCCAGTACTTC. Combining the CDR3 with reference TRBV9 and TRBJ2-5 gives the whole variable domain DSGVTQTPKHLITATGQRVTLRCSPRSGDLSVYWYQQSLDQGLQFLIQYYNGEERAKGNILERFSAQQFPDLHSELNLSSLELGDSALYFCASSASARDETQYFGPGTRLLVL.

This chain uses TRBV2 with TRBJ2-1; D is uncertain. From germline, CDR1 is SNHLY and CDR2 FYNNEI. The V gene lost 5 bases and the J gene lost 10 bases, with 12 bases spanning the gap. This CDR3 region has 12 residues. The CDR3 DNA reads TGTGCCAGCAGTAGCGTCCCCGGGGAGCAGTTCTTC. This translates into CASSSVPGEQFF. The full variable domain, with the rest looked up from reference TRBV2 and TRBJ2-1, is EPEVTQTPSHQVTQMGQEVILRCVPISNHLYFYWYRQILGQKVEFLVSFYNNEISEKSEIFDDQFSVERPDGSNFTLKIRSTKLEDSAMYFCASSSVPGEQFFGPGTRLTVL.

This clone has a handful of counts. The chain's CDR3 is CAARNRKKTEAFF. The CDR3 DNA follows: TGTGCCGCCCGGAACAGAAAAAAGACTGAAGCTTTCTTT. The gene calls are TRBV28 and TRBJ1-1; D is undetermined. CDR3 length: 13 amino acids. CDR1 and CDR2 (germline): MDHEN, SYDVKM. The germline V and J ends were trimmed by 11 bases and 5 bases, with 18 bases remaining between them.